This TCR beta chain is from a study of blood T cell repertoires in COVID-19. On the study more broadly: The United States, Italy and Spain were the sources of the acute and convalescent COVID-19 samples. PBMCs, B-cell-depleted T cells, or T cells were the source of the cDNA or gDNA that made up the material.

The authors' processing: Estimated nucleated cell counts came from reference gene primer amplification. Some clones are missing from TCRdb's copy, which holds only in-frame ones; the method was immunoSEQ multiplex PCR. V, J and clone size derive from that table, while D and trimming were established from the DNA sequence. The data contain roughly 33,000 clones, 88% of them singletons. The CDR3 runs 14 residues. Germline V CDR1 and CDR2: LGHDT, YNNKEL (reference sequence). V lost 1 base to trimming and J lost 6 bases, with 11 bases between them. The chain recombines TRBV3-1 (or the pseudogene TRBV3-2) with TRBJ2-3; the D gene is possibly TRBD1 (6 bases). Sequencing input: peripheral blood. This clonotype was obtained from a human donor in a cohort sampled during active COVID-19. The CDR3 sequence: CASSQVGQGDTQYF. Written as DNA, the CDR3 is TGTGCCAGCAGCCAAGTAGGTCAGGGGGATACGCAGTATTTT.